Each of the 13 T cell receptor beta chains below was sequenced from the same sample in a study of beta chain features in type 1 diabetes. Their antigens remain unidentified. The sequenced template was cDNA made from the entire isolated RNA. Only in-frame clones appear in the TCRdb table, and some are missing; sequencing was by immunoSEQ multiplex PCR. The sample holds hundreds of thousands of clones, around an eighth seen once. Study-level results: In all four CD4+ subsets, TCRB CDR3 length was significantly, moderately reduced in type 1 diabetes.

The specimen sequenced was naive CD4+ T cells from blood. Every receptor here comes from a man younger than 30 with type 1 diabetes.

This rearrangement joins TRBV7-8 to TRBJ2-1; 8 bases are a match to TRBD2. The V segment lost 5 bases and the J segment 10 bases; nucleotides outside the gene matches: 10. This CDR3 spans 14 amino acids. Germline loops: CDR1 SGHVS, CDR2 FQNEAQ. The CDR3 loop is CASSLVGGVIEQFF. The CDR3 coding sequence is TGTGCCAGCAGCCTCGTCGGGGGGGTTATCGAGCAGTTCTTC. Drawing the rest from reference TRBV7-8 and TRBJ2-1, the complete variable domain is GAGVSQSPRYKVAKRGQDVALRCDPISGHVSLFWYQQALGQGPEFLTYFQNEAQLDKSGLPSDRFFAERPEGSVSTLKIQRTQQEDSAVYLCASSLVGGVIEQFFGPGTRLTVL.

This clone appeared a few times. The V and J genes are TRBV6-5 and TRBJ1-1, with TRBD1 as a possible D gene (5 bases). CDR1 is MNHEY and CDR2 is SVGAGI in the germline V gene. The CDR3 spans 13 residues. Trimming took 2 bases from V and 5 from J, leaving 9 bases between them. CDR3 nucleotides: TGTGCCAGCAGTTACGGGGGGAGGACTGAAGCTTTCTTT. Translation gives CASSYGGRTEAFF.

DNA of the CDR3: TGTGCCAGCAGTTACTCGCTTGAATCGGACACTGAAGCTTTCTTT. Translating gives CASSYSLESDTEAFF. This chain connects TRBV6-5 to TRBJ1-1, with D unclear. There are 15 residues in the CDR3. Trimming took off 0 bases at V and 3 bases at J, with 11 bases between the two ends. The germline V gene has CDR1 MNHEY and CDR2 SVGAGI.

This clone was observed a handful of times. CDR3 DNA: TGTGCCAGCAGTCGTACAGGGGCCAGGGACACTGAAGCTTTCTTT. This encodes CASSRTGARDTEAFF. This chain links TRBV25-1 with TRBJ1-1; 7 nucleotides match TRBD1. V trimming: 5 bases; J trimming: 3 bases; junction bases outside the gene matches: 9. Germline-derived CDR1 and CDR2 are MGHDK and SYGVNS. CDR3 length equals 15 residues.

This clone has a handful of counts. This chain links TRBV5-4 with TRBJ1-2, with 7 bases identical to TRBD1. The CDR3 length is 13 residues. V lost 5 bases, J lost 6 bases, and 7 bases stayed unmatched. CDR1 SGHNT and CDR2 YYREEE come from the germline V gene (reference sequence). This CDR3 reads CASSPTGIHGYTF. The CDR3 DNA reads as TGTGCCAGCAGTCCGACAGGGATCCATGGCTACACCTTC.

CDR3 sequence reads: CASSLTAGTEAFF. The CDR3 bases are TGTGCCAGCAGCCTGACGGCTGGGACTGAAGCTTTCTTT. The chain has TRBV14 and TRBJ1-1; D not certain. Trimming removed 4 bases at V and 5 bases at J, with 11 bases between. Germline V lookup: CDR1 SGHDN, CDR2 FVKESK. This CDR3 is 13 amino acids long. The complete variable domain, with remaining parts taken from reference TRBV14 and TRBJ1-1, reads EAGVTQFPSHSVIEKGQTVTLRCDPISGHDNLYWYRRVMGKEIKFLLHFVKESKQDESGMPNNRFLAERTGGTYSTLKVQPAELEDSGVYFCASSLTAGTEAFFGQGTRLTVV.

The table lists this clone with a few counts. This chain connects TRBV5-6 to TRBJ2-7; 10 positions match TRBD2. Germline CDR1 reads SGHDT; CDR2 reads YYEEEE. The CDR3 is made up of 15 amino acids. Germline trimming cut 4 bases from V and 5 bases from J; bases unmatched to any gene: 9. The chain's CDR3 is CASSASGRGIDEQYF. CDR3 in DNA: TGTGCCAGCAGCGCCAGCGGGAGGGGCATCGACGAGCAGTACTTC.

The rearrangement joins TRBV6-6 to TRBJ1-1; D unresolved. Germline values: CDR1 MNHNY, CDR2 SVGAGI (reference sequence). CDR3 size: 11 residues. V lost 6 bases, J lost 11 bases, and 13 bases lay in between. CDR3 region: CASSRSVLAFF. The CDR3 coding sequence is TGTGCCAGCAGCCGTTCAGTATTGGCTTTCTTT.

The V gene is TRBV7-2, the J gene TRBJ2-3; D uncertain. In germline, CDR1 is SGHTA, CDR2 FQGNSA. Trimming shortened V by 5 bases and J by 8 bases, and 17 bases separated the two germline ends. This CDR3 region has 14 residues. This CDR3 reads CASSSRTAVGTQYF. The CDR3 DNA sequence: TGTGCCAGCAGCAGCCGGACCGCCGTCGGTACGCAGTATTTT.

This clone was counted a few times. The rearrangement joins TRBV7-2 to TRBJ2-1, with 8 bases matching TRBD2. J was trimmed by 0 bases and V by 0 bases; bases with no gene match: 16. This CDR3 contains 21 residues. Germline V gives CDR1 SGHTA, CDR2 FQGNSA. The CDR3 DNA reads TGTGCCAGCAGCTTAGCGACCTATCTTAGCGGGGCAGTAACCTCCTACAATGAGCAGTTCTTC. It codes for CASSLATYLSGAVTSYNEQFF. Full variable domain (remainder filled in from reference TRBV7-2 and TRBJ2-1): GAGVSQSPSNKVTEKGKDVELRCDPISGHTALYWYRQSLGQGLEFLIYFQGNSAPDKSGLPSDRFSAERTGGSVSTLTIQRTQQEDSAVYLCASSLATYLSGAVTSYNEQFFGPGTRLTVL.

The table lists this clone with a few counts. The V and J genes are TRBV2 and TRBJ2-7; D ambiguous. The CDR3 is made up of 14 amino acids. Germline V gives CDR1 SNHLY, CDR2 FYNNEI. Trimming left V 6 bases short and J 0 bases short, with 12 bases between. The CDR3 bases are TGTGCCAGCAGCCTGGACGGAAGCTCCTACGAGCAGTACTTC. This gives the protein CASSLDGSSYEQYF. Full variable domain (missing parts from reference TRBV2 and TRBJ2-7): EPEVTQTPSHQVTQMGQEVILRCVPISNHLYFYWYRQILGQKVEFLVSFYNNEISEKSEIFDDQFSVERPDGSNFTLKIRSTKLEDSAMYFCASSLDGSSYEQYFGPGTRLTVT.

The chain uses TRBV29-1 and TRBJ2-5; D ambiguous. The J call may be wrong; the DNA end is better matched by TRBJ2-7. The CDR3 runs 13 residues. The germline gives CDR1 SQVTM, CDR2 ANQGSEA. CDR3: CSVVYPARYEQYF. CDR3 DNA sequence: TGCAGCGTTGTTTATCCAGCTCGCTACGAGCAGTACTTC.

V and J are TRBV23-1 and TRBJ1-2; the match to TRBD1 covers 7 bases. TRBV23-1 is treated as an ORF (open reading frame) with a function not yet certain. This CDR3 contains 15 residues. Trimming removed 6 bases from V and 2 bases from J; junction bases left unmatched: 9. The CDR3 nucleotides are TGCGCCAGCAGCTCTCAGACAGGGATGAACTATGGCTACACCTTC. Translating it yields CASSSQTGMNYGYTF.